Each of the 26 T cell receptor beta chains below was sequenced from the same sample in a study of T cells after yellow fever vaccination. TCRdb used MiXCR to reprocess the 5' RACE reads, holding one entry per CDR3 protein. Of some 420,000 distinct CDR3 sequences listed, approximately 18% are singletons. Sequenced material: PBMCs, taken before the yellow fever booster vaccination. The source is a man in his late teens or twenties who received the YFV17D yellow fever vaccine.

V is TRBV9 and J is TRBJ2-2; the D is unclear. This CDR3 has 16 residues. V lost 6 bases to trimming and J lost 0 bases, with 15 bases between them. Germline V gene data show CDR1 as SGDLS and CDR2 as YYNGEE. CDR3 loop: CASTGVDVPNTGELFF. CDR3 DNA: TGTGCCAGCACGGGCGTTGATGTCCCGAACACCGGGGAGCTGTTTTTT.

About this clonotype itself: A read error may explain this, as a much larger clone is one base away. J is TRBJ2-1 and V is TRBV7-2, with 10 bases that match TRBD1. CDR3 length equals 15 residues. J gave up 3 bases and V 4 bases, and 3 bases lay outside the gene matches. Germline CDR1 SGHTA, CDR2 FQGNSA. CDR3 sequence: CASSSGTGDYNEQFF. For the CDR3, the DNA is TGTGCCAGCAGCTCCGGGACAGGGGACTACAATGAGCAGTTCTTC. The full variable domain, completed using reference TRBV7-2 and TRBJ2-1, is GAGVSQSPSNKVTEKGKDVELRCDPISGHTALYWYRQSLGQGLEFLIYFQGNSAPDKSGLPSDRFSAERTGGSVSTLTIQRTQQEDSAVYLCASSSGTGDYNEQFFGPGTRLTVL.

This clonotype was counted a few times. This chain connects TRBV28 to TRBJ1-1; maybe TRBD1 (6 bases). The CDR3 spans 14 residues. Germline CDR1 is MDHEN and CDR2 is SYDVKM. Trimming shortened V by 0 bases and J by 2 bases, and 7 bases separated the two germline ends. The CDR3 loop reads CASSLWGHNTEAFF. Here the CDR3 DNA reads TGTGCCAGCAGTTTATGGGGACACAACACTGAAGCTTTCTTT.

This sequence joins TRBV27 and TRBJ2-5, with a tentative D call TRBD1 (5 bases). The CDR3 is 14 residues long. The germline CDR1 and CDR2 sequences are MNHEY and SMNVEV (reference sequence). The germline V and J ends were trimmed by 3 bases and 1 base, with 9 bases remaining between them. CDR3 in DNA: TGTGCCAGCAGTTTGGGGCTCCCCCAAGAGACCCAGTACTTC. Its protein product is CASSLGLPQETQYF.

The chain recombines TRBV19 with TRBJ2-5; D is unresolved. CDR3 length: 14 residues. Germline V gene data show CDR1 as LNHDA and CDR2 as SQIVND (reference sequence). V was clipped by 0 bases and J by 3 bases, with 8 bases between them. As DNA, the CDR3 is TGTGCCAGTAGTATAGATGGCTGGAAAGAGACCCAGTACTTC. This sequence encodes CASSIDGWKETQYF.

CDR3 coding DNA: TGTGCCAGCAGCAAAAAGGAGGGCGGGGGGGGACTCGCAGATACGCAGTATTTT. Its translation: CASSKKEGGGGLADTQYF. This sequence joins TRBV21-1 and TRBJ2-3; TRBD2, the table's D call, lacks a check against the DNA. TRBV21-1 is labeled a pseudogene. The CDR3 totals 18 residues.

This clonotype was seen a handful of times. In DNA form, the CDR3 reads TGCGCCAGCAGCCAGGTACGGGACAGTGGGTTAGATGGCTACACCTTC. Translated, it gives CASSQVRDSGLDGYTF. The V gene is TRBV4-1, the J gene TRBJ1-2, with 7 nucleotides matching TRBD1. The CDR3 is made up of 16 amino acids. Germline V gene sequence: CDR1 MGHRA, CDR2 YSYEKL. J was trimmed by 6 bases and V by 3 bases; bases with no gene match: 13.

This clonotype was seen once. The CDR3 sequence is CASSSRDRHSDYGYTF. The DNA for the CDR3 is TGTGCCAGCAGTTCCCGGGACAGGCACTCAGACTATGGCTACACCTTC. The rearrangement links TRBV27 to TRBJ1-2; 8 bases map to TRBD1. The CDR3 extends over 16 amino acids. CDR1 and CDR2 (germline): MNHEY, SMNVEV (reference sequence). V was clipped by 4 bases and J by 3 bases; unmatched bases: 10.

This chain uses TRBV19 with TRBJ2-7; no clear D. Per the germline V gene, CDR1 is LNHDA and CDR2 is SQIVND (reference sequence). This CDR3 region has 14 residues. Trimming pared 11 bases from V and 0 bases from J, leaving 17 bases between. The CDR3 reads CAGTETKSSYEQYV. In nucleotides, the CDR3 is TGTGCCGGAACAGAAACTAAGAGCTCCTACGAGCAGTACGTC.

This chain connects TRBV4-1 to TRBJ1-2; 7 bases align to TRBD1. The CDR3 loop spans 18 amino acids. Germline CDR1 MGHRA, CDR2 YSYEKL. V was pared by 8 bases and J by 1 base, with 19 bases of the junction left unmatched. The CDR3 loop reads CASRRQGALGTVNYGYTF. The CDR3 nucleotides are TGCGCCAGCCGTCGACAGGGCGCTCTCGGGACTGTTAACTATGGCTACACCTTC.

This clonotype has more than one count but fewer than ten. This sequence joins TRBV6-6 and TRBJ2-7, with D perhaps being TRBD1 or TRBD2 (6 bases each). V lost 6 bases and J lost 5, with 11 bases in between. Per the germline V gene, CDR1 is MNHNY and CDR2 is SVGAGI (reference sequence). The CDR3 length is 12 residues. CDR3 amino acids: CASSPGGHEQYV. For the CDR3, the DNA is TGTGCCAGCAGCCCCGGGGGCCACGAGCAGTACGTC.

This clonotype has a handful of counts. The chain joins TRBV6-5 to TRBJ1-1; the D gene is possibly TRBD1 (5 bases). Trimming removed 4 bases from V and 4 bases from J, with 19 bases in between. Per germline, CDR1 MNHEY and CDR2 SVGAGI. The CDR3 is made up of 16 amino acids. The CDR3 spells CASSLLGRQGGTEAFF. For the CDR3, the DNA is TGTGCCAGCAGTTTACTGGGACGCCAAGGTGGCACTGAAGCTTTCTTT.

This clonotype was picked up a small number of times. The genes are TRBV2 and TRBJ2-5, with 7 bases matching TRBD1. V was clipped by 5 bases and J by 3 bases; unmatched bases: 3. Germline V gene sequence: CDR1 SNHLY, CDR2 FYNNEI. There are 13 residues in the CDR3. CDR3 nucleotide sequence: TGTGCCAGCAGTCGGACAGGAAAAGAGACCCAGTACTTC. This sequence encodes CASSRTGKETQYF.

This clonotype was detected a few times. This rearrangement joins TRBV5-1 to TRBJ2-1; TRBD2 matches 9 bases. The CDR3 is 15 amino acids. V lost 0 bases and J lost 4; bases outside the gene matches: 2. The germline V gene has CDR1 SGHRS and CDR2 YFSETQ. The CDR3 region has the DNA TGCGCCAGCAGCTTGGATCTAGCGGGGTACAATGAGCAGTTCTTC. As protein: CASSLDLAGYNEQFF.

CDR3 loop: CASSSIRTGGYEQYV. The CDR3 coding sequence is TGTGCCAGCAGCTCCATTCGGACAGGGGGGTACGAGCAGTACGTC. V and J are TRBV11-2 and TRBJ2-7, with TRBD1 identical over 10 bases. Looked up from germline, CDR1 is SGHAT and CDR2 is FQNNGV. The CDR3 runs 15 residues. J gave up 4 bases and V 4 bases, and 7 bases lay outside the gene matches.

The rearrangement links TRBV6-2 or TRBV6-3 to TRBJ2-7; TRBD1 agrees at 9 bases. Looked up from germline, CDR1 is MNHEY and CDR2 is SVGEGT. V was clipped by 5 bases and J by 2 bases; unmatched bases: 7. This CDR3 comprises 15 residues. As DNA, the CDR3 is TGTGCCAGCAGTCACGGACGGACAGGGGCCTACGAGCAGTACGTC. It is translated as CASSHGRTGAYEQYV.

The rearrangement joins TRBV12-3 or TRBV12-4 to TRBJ2-1; the D gene is possibly TRBD1 (5 bases). The CDR3 runs 14 residues. The V and J ends lost 5 bases and 9 bases respectively, with 17 bases between them. CDR3 region: CASSTRARNSEQFF. The CDR3 DNA reads as TGTGCCAGCAGTACCAGGGCCAGGAATAGTGAGCAGTTCTTC.

V gene TRBV9 combines with J gene TRBJ2-4; possible D gene TRBD2, 6 bases. V was shortened by 4 bases and J by 3 bases, with 8 bases between the two germline ends. Germline V gene sequence: CDR1 SGDLS, CDR2 YYNGEE. This CDR3 is built from 13 residues. This chain's CDR3 is CASSLGGKNIQYF. In DNA form, the CDR3 reads TGTGCCAGCAGCTTGGGGGGCAAAAACATTCAGTACTTC.

The V call is TRBV4-3, the J call TRBJ2-1; D possibly corresponds to TRBD1 (6 bases). Trimming cost V 2 bases and J 8 bases, with 16 bases left between them. The germline gives CDR1 LGHNA, CDR2 YSLEER. This CDR3 comprises 15 residues. The DNA of the CDR3 is TGCGCCAGCAGCCAATACAGGGTTAGCGTGGATGAGCAGTTCTTC. It yields the protein CASSQYRVSVDEQFF.

The chain has TRBV7-2 and TRBJ1-1; D is possibly TRBD1 (6 bases). The CDR3 length is 15 residues. Trimming pared 2 bases from V and 5 bases from J, leaving 15 bases between. Germline CDR1 reads SGHTA; CDR2 reads FQGNSA. CDR3: CASSLSGGLGTEAFF. The CDR3 DNA reads as TGTGCCAGCAGCTTAAGTGGGGGGCTAGGGACTGAAGCTTTCTTT.

There are a few counts of this clonotype. V is TRBV12-5 and J is TRBJ1-5; TRBD1 agrees at 10 bases. The CDR3 sequence is 14 residues long. CDR1 is LGHNT and CDR2 is FRNRAP in the germline V gene. Germline trimming cut 6 bases from V and 5 bases from J; bases unmatched to any gene: 4. CDR3 region: CASGDGTGDQPQHF. The DNA for the CDR3 is TGTGCTAGTGGCGATGGGACAGGGGATCAGCCCCAGCATTTT.

The rearrangement uses TRBV7-8 and TRBJ1-4, with D hard to call. The V gene's germline CDR1 is SGHVS and CDR2 FQNEAQ. The CDR3 consists of 15 residues. The V end was cut by 1 base, the J end by 7 bases, with 13 bases between. The CDR3 DNA follows: TGTGCCAGCAGCTTAGTAAGGGCCTGGGGTGAAAAACTGTTTTTT. It translates to CASSLVRAWGEKLFF.

V is TRBV6-5 and J is TRBJ2-3; D ambiguous. CDR3 length equals 15 residues. Per germline, CDR1 MNHEY and CDR2 SVGAGI. V shed 0 bases and J shed 0 bases, with 7 bases lying between them. The CDR3 protein is CASSYSNPSTDTQYF. Written as DNA, the CDR3 is TGTGCCAGCAGTTACTCGAACCCGAGCACAGATACGCAGTATTTT.

CDR3 protein: CASSLAVGGHGYTF. The CDR3 DNA sequence: TGTGCCAGCAGCTTAGCGGTCGGGGGGCATGGCTACACCTTC. The genes are TRBV7-2 and TRBJ1-2; a weak D match, TRBD1 (6 bases). The CDR3 spans 14 residues. Trimming removed 0 bases at V and 6 bases at J, with 11 bases between. Germline CDR1 SGHTA, CDR2 FQGNSA.

The chain employs TRBV20-1 and TRBJ2-4; 7 nucleotides align to TRBD2. Germline trimming cut 3 bases from V and 4 bases from J; bases unmatched to any gene: 6. Germline assignment: CDR1 DFQATT and CDR2 SNEGSKA (reference sequence). This CDR3 has 14 amino acids. The CDR3 region has the DNA TGCAGTGCTAGCTGGGGAGGGGTAAAAAACATTCAGTACTTC. This translates into CSASWGGVKNIQYF.

This chain's CDR3 is CATPSDSGANVLTF. Written as DNA, the CDR3 is TGTGCCACCCCATCCGACTCTGGGGCCAACGTCCTGACTTTC. V and J are TRBV10-3 and TRBJ2-6; D not resolved. Germline CDR1 reads ENHRY; CDR2 reads SYGVKD. CDR3 length: 14 residues. The V end was cut by 10 bases, the J end by 0 bases, with 10 bases between.